The TCR beta chain described here comes from a study of cytomegalovirus exposure and HLA in healthy donors. Study information: The study's early data release held about 85 million unique TCRs from HLA-typed donors. Points from the study as a whole: Analysis was carried out at a later point, and it linked a missense DCLRE1C variant to TCR beta V- and J-gene trimming. The classifier was said to identify cytomegalovirus status with high specificity and sensitivity. A later analysis linked some 17,000 TCR beta sequences to HLA alleles at 0.05 false discovery rate.

On this clone itself: Its target is not known.

This CDR3 comprises 13 residues. Germline-derived CDR1 and CDR2 are KGHSH and LQKENI. The V gene lost 4 bases and the J gene lost 4 bases, with 9 bases spanning the gap. With 60 Vbeta and 13 Jbeta primers, the PCR was carried out. Some clones are missing from TCRdb's copy, which holds only in-frame ones; the method was immunoSEQ multiplex PCR. The sample carries around 140,000 clones, 88% recorded once. The genes are TRBV18 and TRBJ2-3; D might be TRBD1 (5 bases). The sequence derives from a woman aged 40 to 50 in good health and CMV-seronegative. Specimen: PBMCs. This chain's CDR3 is CASSRGWADTQYF. Written as DNA, the CDR3 is TGTGCCAGCTCACGGGGCTGGGCAGATACGCAGTATTTT.